This TCR beta chain was retrieved from a study of read filtering for tumor transcriptome and immune sequencing. Whole-study context: TCR-mapped reads were about 4.05 to 10.27 million with IR-seq versus about 85 to 1,300 with RNA-seq.

Points from the study as a whole: IR-seq captured clonotypes deeper and more reliably than RNA-seq.

The library was built from 400 ng RNA with molecular barcoded adaptors for alpha/delta and beta/gamma chains. TCRdb fed the reads into MiXCR, producing one record per CDR3 protein. The data show around 31,000 distinct CDR3 sequences, approximately 18% seen once. Germline V gene sequence: CDR1 DFQATT, CDR2 SNEGSKA (reference sequence). This CDR3 has 12 residues. The germline V and J ends were trimmed by 3 bases and 5 bases, with 10 bases remaining between them. This clonotype showed up many times. Antigen specificity is unknown. Sequencing used a population of CD138-negative cells sorted from bone marrow. The J gene is TRBJ2-5, the V gene TRBV20-1; unclear D gene. This receptor was obtained from a donor at least 40 years old with multiple myeloma. This chain's CDR3 is CSASLPGETQYF. As DNA, the CDR3 is TGCAGTGCTAGTTTACCAGGCGAGACCCAGTACTTC.